This T cell receptor beta chain is from a study of shared clonotypes between healthy human individuals. As for the study in general: Three CD4 naive, three CD4 memory, two CD8 naive and one CD8 memory plate were used per donor. General study findings and limits: Relative to clonotypes present in all four donors, those not shared had lower generation probabilities. Among donors, sharing of clonotypes was expected to be affected by sequencing depth.

The CDR3 is 15 amino acids. The germline CDR1 and CDR2 sequences are LNHDA and SQIVND (reference sequence). Trimming at V came to 5 bases and at J to 4 bases, leaving 8 bases not matched to a gene. Notes on this clone: Its antigen is unidentified.

The protocol was immunoSEQ multiplex PCR, while the TCRdb copy is restricted to in-frame clones and leaves out a portion. The sample includes around 2,000,000 clones, approximately 95% of them seen just once. CD45RO-negative CD8 cells positively selected for CCR7 made up the naive population, which excluded terminally differentiated effector memory CD45RA+ cells. Sequencing was done on a sample of naive CD8+ T cells sorted from blood. This clonotype was sampled from a man aged 18 to 35 in good health. This sequence joins TRBV19 and TRBJ2-7, with 10 bases fitting TRBD2. CDR3 in DNA: TGTGCCAGTAGTGCCGCTAGCGGGAGTAAGTACGAGCAGTACTTC. Protein product: CASSAASGSKYEQYF.